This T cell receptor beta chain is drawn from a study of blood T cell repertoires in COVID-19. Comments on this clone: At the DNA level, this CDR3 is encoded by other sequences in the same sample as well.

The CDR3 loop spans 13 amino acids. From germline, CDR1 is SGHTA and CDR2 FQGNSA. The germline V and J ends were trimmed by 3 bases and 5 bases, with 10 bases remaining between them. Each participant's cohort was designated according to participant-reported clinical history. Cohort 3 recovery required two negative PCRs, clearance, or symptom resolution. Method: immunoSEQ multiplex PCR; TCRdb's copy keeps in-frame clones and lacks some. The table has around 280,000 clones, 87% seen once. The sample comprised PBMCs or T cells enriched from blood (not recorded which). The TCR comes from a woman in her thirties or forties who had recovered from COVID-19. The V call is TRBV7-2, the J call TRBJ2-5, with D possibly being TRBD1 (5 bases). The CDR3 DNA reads TGTGCCAGCAGCTTGGCTAGGGGTGAGACCCAGTACTTC. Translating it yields CASSLARGETQYF.